The 20 T cell receptor beta chains below all came from one sample that was sequenced in a study of cytomegalovirus exposure and HLA in healthy donors. The PCR contained 60 Vbeta and 13 Jbeta primers. TCRdb's copy holds only in-frame clones and misses some; the assay was immunoSEQ multiplex PCR. The sample comprises 85,000 to 100,000 clones, about 85% of which are singletons, and 1.2% rests with the top ten. The sequencing sample was made of PBMCs. All receptors derive from a girl aged 2-10 years in good health and CMV-seropositive.

The chain recombines TRBV7-9 with TRBJ1-1; D is uncertain. The CDR3 length is 14 residues. V was trimmed by 3 bases and J by 0 bases, leaving 8 bases between them. Per the germline V gene, CDR1 is SEHNR and CDR2 is FQNEAQ (reference sequence). The CDR3 coding sequence is TGTGCCAGCAGCTTCGGGGTGATGAACACTGAAGCTTTCTTT. Encoded protein: CASSFGVMNTEAFF.

V gene TRBV30 combines with J gene TRBJ1-2; D not resolved. The germline V and J ends were trimmed by 3 bases and 7 bases, with 15 bases remaining between them. This CDR3 is built from 13 residues. CDR1 and CDR2 from the germline V gene are GTSNPN and SVGIG (reference sequence). Here the CDR3 reads CAWRRLGSGGYTF. CDR3 bases: TGTGCCTGGAGGCGTCTGGGGAGTGGTGGCTACACCTTC.

This rearrangement joins TRBV4-1 to TRBJ2-1; no firm D call. V shed 3 bases and J shed 0 bases, with 12 bases lying between them. Germline V gives CDR1 MGHRA, CDR2 YSYEKL. This CDR3 spans 16 amino acids. The chain's CDR3 is CASSQNRPSSYNEQFF. The CDR3 DNA sequence: TGCGCCAGCAGCCAGAATCGCCCGAGCTCCTACAATGAGCAGTTCTTC.

The gene calls are TRBV9 and TRBJ2-1, with 13 positions matching TRBD2. The CDR3 runs 15 residues. With 6 bases clipped from V and 6 bases from J, the junction kept 6 bases outside the gene matches. CDR1 and CDR2 from the germline V gene are SGDLS and YYNGEE. The CDR3 here is CASTILAGGSNEQFF. CDR3 bases: TGTGCCAGCACGATACTAGCGGGAGGGTCCAATGAGCAGTTCTTC.

The chain recombines TRBV29-1 with TRBJ2-5, with D possibly being TRBD1 (6 bases). V was shortened by 3 bases and J by 5 bases, with 16 bases between the two germline ends. CDR3 length equals 14 residues. The V gene's germline CDR1 is SQVTM and CDR2 ANQGSEA. DNA for the CDR3: TGCAGCGTTGACCGGACAGATCTATGGGAGACCCAGTACTTC. Protein product: CSVDRTDLWETQYF.

The J gene is TRBJ1-2, the V gene TRBV6-1; D is ambiguous. There are 12 residues in the CDR3. Germline values: CDR1 MNHNS, CDR2 SASEGT. Trimming took off 6 bases at V and 3 bases at J, with 8 bases between the two ends. The chain's CDR3 is CASRKEDYGYTF. The CDR3 region has the DNA TGTGCCAGCAGAAAGGAGGACTATGGCTACACCTTC.

The chain couples TRBV27 to TRBJ2-7, with D perhaps TRBD2 (6 bases). Trimming removed 5 bases from V and 1 base from J, with 18 bases in between. In germline, CDR1 is MNHEY, CDR2 SMNVEV (reference sequence). This CDR3 is 16 amino acids long. The CDR3 loop reads CASSPLVFGGSYEQYF. CDR3 nucleotide sequence: TGTGCCAGCAGTCCTCTCGTATTCGGGGGTTCCTACGAGCAGTACTTC.

This chain connects TRBV19 to TRBJ1-4, with a tentative D call TRBD1 (6 bases). V lost 9 bases, J lost 6 bases, and 23 bases lay in between. The V gene's germline CDR1 is LNHDA and CDR2 SQIVND (reference sequence). The CDR3 loop spans 16 amino acids. CDR3 sequence reads: CASARQAQSQDEKLFF. CDR3 bases: TGTGCCAGCGCAAGACAGGCACAATCACAAGATGAAAAACTGTTTTTT.

The gene calls are TRBV2 and TRBJ1-5; 7 positions match TRBD1. The V gene end was trimmed by 4 bases and the J gene end by 4 bases; junction bases not matched to a gene: 1. The length of the CDR3 is 13 residues. Germline V lookup: CDR1 SNHLY, CDR2 FYNNEI. CDR3 sequence reads: CASSATGNQPQHF. The CDR3 bases are TGTGCCAGCAGTGCGACAGGGAATCAGCCCCAGCATTTT.

The chain is built from TRBV6-5 and TRBJ1-3; unclear D gene. Looked up from germline, CDR1 is MNHEY and CDR2 is SVGAGI. The CDR3 runs 14 residues. V was pared by 2 bases and J by 3 bases, with 8 bases between. CDR3 in amino acids: CASSYGRGGNTIYF. The CDR3 nucleotides read TGTGCCAGCAGTTACGGGCGGGGTGGAAACACCATATATTTT.

The gene calls are TRBV28 and TRBJ2-7, with TRBD2 identical over 7 bases. This CDR3 has 15 amino acids. The ends lost 3 bases at V and 1 base at J; junction bases unmatched: 6. Germline values: CDR1 MDHEN, CDR2 SYDVKM. The CDR3 nucleotides are TGTGCCAGCAGTTTTGGGCTAGCGGCTTCCTACGAGCAGTACTTC. Translated, it gives CASSFGLAASYEQYF.

A few counts support this clone. CDR3 DNA: TGTGCCAGCAGTCGAGGACTAGGGTACGAGCAGTACTTC. As protein: CASSRGLGYEQYF. This chain uses TRBV6-5 with TRBJ2-7, with 7 bases aligning to TRBD2. There are 13 residues in the CDR3. V was clipped by 5 bases and J by 4 bases; unmatched bases: 5. CDR1 and CDR2 from the germline V gene are MNHEY and SVGAGI.

The V and J genes are TRBV21-1 and TRBJ2-3; the D call TRBD1 from the table was never checked on the DNA. TRBV21-1 is assigned pseudogene status. The CDR3 spans 16 residues. The CDR3 DNA is TGTGCCAGCAGCAGGCGCTGGGGGCCCGACACAGATACGCAGTATTTT. Its translation is CASSRRWGPDTDTQYF.

This chain connects TRBV28 to TRBJ1-1; D is possibly TRBD1 (5 bases). Germline CDR1 MDHEN, CDR2 SYDVKM. The CDR3 spans 13 residues. Trimming removed 7 bases at V and 7 bases at J, with 16 bases between. The CDR3: CASTSVGQSEAFF. CDR3 nucleotide sequence: TGTGCCAGCACCTCAGTGGGGCAGAGTGAAGCTTTCTTT.

The chain links TRBV5-1 to TRBJ1-5, with TRBD1 as a possible D gene (5 bases). This CDR3 is 16 amino acids long. The V end lost 2 bases, the J end lost 1 base, and 13 bases lay between the germline ends. Germline V gene lookup returns CDR1 SGHRS and CDR2 YFSETQ. The CDR3 DNA is TGCGCCAGCAGCTTATCAGGGCCCCCGAGCAATCAGCCCCAGCATTTT. Its translation is CASSLSGPPSNQPQHF.

This clone showed up just a few times. V gene TRBV30 combines with J gene TRBJ2-3; 14 nucleotides align to TRBD2. Germline V gene sequence: CDR1 GTSNPN, CDR2 SVGIG (reference sequence). The CDR3 is 17 residues long. Trimming cost V 5 bases and J 4 bases; bases outside gene matches: 11. CDR3 nucleotide sequence: TGTGCCTGGGCCCGACTAGCGGGAGGGCAAGGGGCAGATACGCAGTATTTT. Translation: CAWARLAGGQGADTQYF.

The J gene is TRBJ1-1, the V gene TRBV28, with D perhaps matching TRBD1 (5 bases). The CDR3 runs to 14 residues. V lost 6 bases and J lost 4, with 15 bases in between. Germline CDR1 and CDR2: MDHEN and SYDVKM. CDR3 bases: TGTGCCAGCAGCAGGGATTCGCTGGTCACTGAAGCTTTCTTT. Translated: CASSRDSLVTEAFF.

The V and J genes are TRBV6-1 and TRBJ1-5, with TRBD1 as a possible D gene (5 bases). V gave up 7 bases and J gave up 4 bases, with 17 bases separating them. This CDR3 is 15 amino acids long. Germline V lookup: CDR1 MNHNS, CDR2 SASEGT. This CDR3 reads CASIRDGGFNQPQHF. The CDR3 DNA follows: TGTGCCAGCATCCGGGACGGGGGTTTTAATCAGCCCCAGCATTTT.

V usage is TRBV28 and J usage is TRBJ1-1; D possibly corresponds to TRBD1 (6 bases). CDR1 is MDHEN, CDR2 SYDVKM, per germline. This CDR3 has 12 amino acids. The V and J ends lost 9 bases and 3 bases respectively, with 11 bases between them. The CDR3 bases are TGTGCCAGTGTGACAGGCCACACTGAAGCTTTCTTT. Its protein product is CASVTGHTEAFF.

V gene TRBV30 combines with J gene TRBJ2-1; 11 bases agree with TRBD1. With 6 bases clipped from V and 1 base from J, the junction kept 14 bases outside the gene matches. Germline-derived CDR1 and CDR2 are GTSNPN and SVGIG (reference sequence). The CDR3 extends over 18 amino acids. DNA for the CDR3: TGTGCCTGCCTTCCTGGACAGGGGGCGGGGGGGTCCTACAATGAGCAGTTCTTC. It yields the protein CACLPGQGAGGSYNEQFF. Based on the CDR3 plus reference TRBV30 and TRBJ2-1, the full variable domain is SQTIHQWPATLVQPVGSPLSLECTVEGTSNPNLYWYRQAAGRGLQLLFYSVGIGQISSEVPQNLSASRPQDRQFILSSKKLLLSDSGFYLCACLPGQGAGGSYNEQFFGPGTRLTVL.